This TCR beta chain was identified in a study of blood T cells in healthy people across ages. The CDR3 sequence is 11 residues long. Germline CDR1 and CDR2: DFQATT and SNEGSKA (reference sequence). The V gene lost 5 bases and the J gene lost 6 bases, with 7 bases spanning the gap. Through a sample-barcoded 5' primer and a J-beta primer mix, a second PCR was run for about 6 to 11 cycles. Each CDR3 protein is one row after TCRdb ran MiXCR on the 5' RACE reads. The sample contains hundreds of thousands of distinct CDR3 sequences, roughly 21% of which appear only once. Sequencing was done on a sample of blood. This receptor was identified in a man in his 70s in good health. The chain has TRBV20-1 and TRBJ1-4, with D perhaps matching TRBD1 (6 bases). CDR3 amino acids: CSAEGDEKLFF. The CDR3 DNA reads as TGCAGTGCTGAGGGGGATGAAAAACTGTTTTTT.